This T cell receptor beta chain derives from a study of blood T cells in healthy people across ages. Every donor gave ten milliliters of peripheral blood. Then a second PCR, running roughly 7 to 11 cycles, was carried out with a sample-barcoded 5' primer and a J-beta primer mix. MiXCR was run by TCRdb on the 5' RACE reads, yielding one entry per CDR3 protein. The table shows about 680,000 distinct CDR3 sequences, with around 48% occurring only once. The sequenced sample was blood. The sequence derives from a woman aged 55-69 years in good health.

Written as DNA, the CDR3 is TGCAGTGCTAGAGATCCACTAGCGTTAAATACGCAGTATTTT. Translation gives CSARDPLALNTQYF. The chain couples TRBV20-1 to TRBJ2-3; 7 bases fit TRBD2. CDR1 and CDR2 from the germline V gene are DFQATT and SNEGSKA (reference sequence). The V gene end was trimmed by 0 bases and the J gene end by 7 bases; junction bases not matched to a gene: 7. The CDR3 runs to 14 residues.